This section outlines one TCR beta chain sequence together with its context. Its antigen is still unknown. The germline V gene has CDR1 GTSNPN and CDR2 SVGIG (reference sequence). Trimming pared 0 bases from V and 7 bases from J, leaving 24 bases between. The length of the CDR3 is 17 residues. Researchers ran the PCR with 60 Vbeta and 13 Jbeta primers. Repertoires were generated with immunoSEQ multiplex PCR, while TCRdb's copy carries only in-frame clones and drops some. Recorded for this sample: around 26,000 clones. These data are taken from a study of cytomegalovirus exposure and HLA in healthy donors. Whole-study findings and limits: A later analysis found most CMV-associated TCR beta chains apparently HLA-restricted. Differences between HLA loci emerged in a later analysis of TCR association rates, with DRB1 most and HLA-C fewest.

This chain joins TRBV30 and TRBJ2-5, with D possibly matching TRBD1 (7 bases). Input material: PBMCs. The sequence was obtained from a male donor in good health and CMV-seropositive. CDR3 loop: CAWSVRMGTARRGTQYF. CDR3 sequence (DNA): TGTGCCTGGAGTGTCAGAATGGGGACAGCCCGGCGGGGGACCCAGTACTTC.